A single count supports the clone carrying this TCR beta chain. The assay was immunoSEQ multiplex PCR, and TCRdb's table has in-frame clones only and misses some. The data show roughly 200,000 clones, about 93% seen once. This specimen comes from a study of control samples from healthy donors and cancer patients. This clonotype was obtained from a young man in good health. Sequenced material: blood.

As DNA, the CDR3 is TGTGCCAGCAGAAAGTCCGGACAGGGAGAGACCCAGTACTTC. It encodes CASRKSGQGETQYF. The chain has TRBV27 and TRBJ2-5; 8 bases fit TRBD1. In germline, CDR1 is MNHEY, CDR2 SMNVEV (reference sequence). Trimming at V came to 6 bases and at J to 4 bases, leaving 7 bases not matched to a gene. The CDR3 has 14 residues.